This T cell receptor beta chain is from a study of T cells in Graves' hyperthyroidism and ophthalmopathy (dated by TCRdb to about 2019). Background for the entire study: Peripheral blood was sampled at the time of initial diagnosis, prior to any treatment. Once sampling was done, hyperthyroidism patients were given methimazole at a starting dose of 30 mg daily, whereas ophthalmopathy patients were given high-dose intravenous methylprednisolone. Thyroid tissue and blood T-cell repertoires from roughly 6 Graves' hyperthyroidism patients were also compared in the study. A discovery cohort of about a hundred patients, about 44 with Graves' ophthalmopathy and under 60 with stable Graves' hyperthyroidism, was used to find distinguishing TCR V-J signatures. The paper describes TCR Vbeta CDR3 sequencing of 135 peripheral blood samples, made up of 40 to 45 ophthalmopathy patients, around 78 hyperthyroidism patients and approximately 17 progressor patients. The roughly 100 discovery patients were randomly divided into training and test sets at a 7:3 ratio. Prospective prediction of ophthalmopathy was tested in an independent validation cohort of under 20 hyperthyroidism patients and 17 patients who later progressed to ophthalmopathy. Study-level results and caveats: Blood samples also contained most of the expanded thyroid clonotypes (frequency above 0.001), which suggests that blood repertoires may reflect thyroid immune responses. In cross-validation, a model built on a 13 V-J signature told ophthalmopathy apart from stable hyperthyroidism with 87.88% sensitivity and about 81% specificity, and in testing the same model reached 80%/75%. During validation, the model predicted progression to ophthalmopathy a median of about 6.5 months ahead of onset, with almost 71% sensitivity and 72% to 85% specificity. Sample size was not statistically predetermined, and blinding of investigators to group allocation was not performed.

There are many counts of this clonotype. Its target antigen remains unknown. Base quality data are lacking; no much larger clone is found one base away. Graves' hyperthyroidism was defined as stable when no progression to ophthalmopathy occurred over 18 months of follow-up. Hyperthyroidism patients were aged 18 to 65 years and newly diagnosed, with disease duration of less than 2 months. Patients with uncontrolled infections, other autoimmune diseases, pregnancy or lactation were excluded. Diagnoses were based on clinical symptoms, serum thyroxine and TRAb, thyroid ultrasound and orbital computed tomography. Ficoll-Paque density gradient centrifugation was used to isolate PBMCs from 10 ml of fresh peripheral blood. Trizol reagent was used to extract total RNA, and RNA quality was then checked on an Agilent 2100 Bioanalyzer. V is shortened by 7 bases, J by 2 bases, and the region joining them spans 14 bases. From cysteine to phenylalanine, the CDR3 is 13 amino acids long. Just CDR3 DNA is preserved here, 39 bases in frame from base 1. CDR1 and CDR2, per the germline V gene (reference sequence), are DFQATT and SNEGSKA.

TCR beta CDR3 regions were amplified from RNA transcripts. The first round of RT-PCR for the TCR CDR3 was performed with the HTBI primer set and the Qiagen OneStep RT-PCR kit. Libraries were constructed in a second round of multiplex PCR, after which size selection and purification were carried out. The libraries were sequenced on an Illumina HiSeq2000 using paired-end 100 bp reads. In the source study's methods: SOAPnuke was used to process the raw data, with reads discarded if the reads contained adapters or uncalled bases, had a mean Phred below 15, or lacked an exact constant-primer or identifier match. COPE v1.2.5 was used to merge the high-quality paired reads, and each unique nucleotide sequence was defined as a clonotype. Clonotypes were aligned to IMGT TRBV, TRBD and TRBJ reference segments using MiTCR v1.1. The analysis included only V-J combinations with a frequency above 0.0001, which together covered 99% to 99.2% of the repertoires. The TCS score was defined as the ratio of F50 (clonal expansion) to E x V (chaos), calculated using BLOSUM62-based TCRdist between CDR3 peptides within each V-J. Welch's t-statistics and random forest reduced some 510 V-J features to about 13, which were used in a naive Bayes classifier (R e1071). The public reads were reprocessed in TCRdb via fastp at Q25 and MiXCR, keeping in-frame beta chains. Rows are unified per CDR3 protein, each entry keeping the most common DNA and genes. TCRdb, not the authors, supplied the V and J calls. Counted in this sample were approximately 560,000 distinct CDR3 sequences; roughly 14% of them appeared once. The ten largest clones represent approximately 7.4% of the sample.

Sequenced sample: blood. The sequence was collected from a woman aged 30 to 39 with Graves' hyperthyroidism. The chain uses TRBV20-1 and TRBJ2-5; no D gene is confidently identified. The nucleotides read TGCAGTGTTGCGACAAATACTCAAGAGACCCAGTACTTC. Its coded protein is CSVATNTQETQYF.